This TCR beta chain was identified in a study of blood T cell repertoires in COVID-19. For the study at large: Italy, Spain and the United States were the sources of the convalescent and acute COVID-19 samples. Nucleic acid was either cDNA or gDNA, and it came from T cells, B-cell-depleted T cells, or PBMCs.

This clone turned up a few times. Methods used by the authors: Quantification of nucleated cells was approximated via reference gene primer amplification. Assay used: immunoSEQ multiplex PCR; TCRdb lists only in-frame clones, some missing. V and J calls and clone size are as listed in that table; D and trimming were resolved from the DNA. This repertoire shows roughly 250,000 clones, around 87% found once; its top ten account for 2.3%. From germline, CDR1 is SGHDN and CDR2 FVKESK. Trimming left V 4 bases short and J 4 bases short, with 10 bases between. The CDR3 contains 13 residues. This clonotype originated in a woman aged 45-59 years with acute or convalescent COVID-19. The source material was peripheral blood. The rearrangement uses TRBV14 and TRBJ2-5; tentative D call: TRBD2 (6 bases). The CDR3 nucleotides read TGTGCCAGCAGCCCCTCGCGGGGAGAGACCCAGTACTTC. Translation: CASSPSRGETQYF.